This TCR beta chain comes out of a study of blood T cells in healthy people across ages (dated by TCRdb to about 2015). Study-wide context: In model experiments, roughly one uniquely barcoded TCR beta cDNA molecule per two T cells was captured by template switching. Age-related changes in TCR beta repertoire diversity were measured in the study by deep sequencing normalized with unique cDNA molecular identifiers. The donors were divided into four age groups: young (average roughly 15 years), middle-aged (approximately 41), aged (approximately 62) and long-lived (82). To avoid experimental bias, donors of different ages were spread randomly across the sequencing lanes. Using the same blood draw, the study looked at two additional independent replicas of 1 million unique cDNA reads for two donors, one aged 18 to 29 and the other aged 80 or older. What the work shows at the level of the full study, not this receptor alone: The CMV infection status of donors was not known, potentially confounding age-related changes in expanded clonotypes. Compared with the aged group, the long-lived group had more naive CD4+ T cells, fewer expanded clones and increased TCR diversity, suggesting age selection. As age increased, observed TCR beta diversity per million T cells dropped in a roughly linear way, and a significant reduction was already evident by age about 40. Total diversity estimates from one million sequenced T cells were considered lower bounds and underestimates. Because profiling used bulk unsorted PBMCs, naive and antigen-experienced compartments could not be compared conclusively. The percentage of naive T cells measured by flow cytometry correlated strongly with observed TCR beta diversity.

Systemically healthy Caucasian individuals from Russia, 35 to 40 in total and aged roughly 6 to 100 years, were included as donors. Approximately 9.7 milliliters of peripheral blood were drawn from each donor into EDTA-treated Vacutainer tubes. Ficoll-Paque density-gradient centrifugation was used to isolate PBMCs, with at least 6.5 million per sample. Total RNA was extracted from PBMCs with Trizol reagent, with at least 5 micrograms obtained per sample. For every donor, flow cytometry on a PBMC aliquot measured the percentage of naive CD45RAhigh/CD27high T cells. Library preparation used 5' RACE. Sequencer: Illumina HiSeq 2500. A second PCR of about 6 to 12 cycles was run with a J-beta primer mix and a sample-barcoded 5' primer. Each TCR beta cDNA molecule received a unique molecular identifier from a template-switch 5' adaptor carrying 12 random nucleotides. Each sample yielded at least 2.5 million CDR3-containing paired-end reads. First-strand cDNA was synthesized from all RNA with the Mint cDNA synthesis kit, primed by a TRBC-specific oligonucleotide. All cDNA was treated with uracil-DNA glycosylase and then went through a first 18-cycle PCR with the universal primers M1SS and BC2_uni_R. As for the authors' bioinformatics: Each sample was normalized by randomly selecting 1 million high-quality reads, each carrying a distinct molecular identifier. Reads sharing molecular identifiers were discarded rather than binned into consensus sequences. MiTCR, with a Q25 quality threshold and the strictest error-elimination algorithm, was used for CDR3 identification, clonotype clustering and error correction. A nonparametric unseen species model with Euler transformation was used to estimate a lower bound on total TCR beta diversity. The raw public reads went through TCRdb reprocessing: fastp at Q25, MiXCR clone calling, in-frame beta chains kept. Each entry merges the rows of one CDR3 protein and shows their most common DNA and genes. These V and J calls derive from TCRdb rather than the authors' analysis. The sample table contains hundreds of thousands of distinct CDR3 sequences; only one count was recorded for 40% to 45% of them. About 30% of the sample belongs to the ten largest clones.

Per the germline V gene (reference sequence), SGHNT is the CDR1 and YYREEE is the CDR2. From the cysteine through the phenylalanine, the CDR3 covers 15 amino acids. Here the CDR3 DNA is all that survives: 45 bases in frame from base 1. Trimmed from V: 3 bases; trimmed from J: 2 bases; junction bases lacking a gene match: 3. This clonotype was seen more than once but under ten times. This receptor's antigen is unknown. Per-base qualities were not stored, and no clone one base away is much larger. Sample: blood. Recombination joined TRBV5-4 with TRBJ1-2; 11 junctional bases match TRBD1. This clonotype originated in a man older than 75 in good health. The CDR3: CASSWGTGGNYGYTF. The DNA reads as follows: TGTGCCAGCAGCTGGGGGACAGGGGGGAACTATGGCTACACCTTC.